This TCR beta chain is from a study of blood T cell repertoires in COVID-19 (dated by TCRdb to the early 2020s). About the study as a whole: Samples from collaborators originated in the United States, Italy and Spain and spanned both the acute and convalescent phases of COVID-19. The prospective study material was composed of cDNA or gDNA derived from T cells, B-cell-depleted T cells, or PBMCs. The dataset comprised deeply sampled blood TCRbeta repertoires from subjects exposed to, actively infected with, or recovered from COVID-19. The repertoires were made available in a free public database intended to serve as a resource for research on the immune response to SARS-CoV-2. The samples were drawn from the first 160 participants of the ongoing ImmuneRACE study and from some 1,300 subjects provided by 6 global collaborators. The sample metadata nearly always contained a de-identified subject ID, COVID-19 status, age in years and sex. Where available, HLA class I and class II types were taken from metadata supplied by the sample provider and were not determined by assay-based typing. The investigation overall reported the following: How much clinical and demographic metadata was included differed by source and by participant, and the metadata was provided uncurated.

Samples from volunteer blood donors who had recovered from COVID-19 were contributed by a second Seattle source. Collaborating institutions collected whole blood in K2EDTA tubes following their own protocols. For TCRbeta analysis, collaborators shipped samples as frozen whole blood, isolated PBMCs, or DNA extracted from either of those sample types. Points on this clone: It lacks a known antigen. The input lacks base qualities; no much larger clone sits a single base away.

TCRbeta CDR3 regions were amplified from genomic DNA by means of the immunoSEQ Assay, a bias-controlled multiplex PCR. Per the authors' processing: Within the assay, amplification of reference gene primers was used to estimate how many nucleated cells each sample contained. To quantify the absolute abundance of each unique TCRbeta CDR3 rearrangement, sequence reads were collapsed and filtered. Productive Simpson clonality was computed per sample as the square root of Simpson's diversity index over productive rearrangements. Here the immuneACCESS table is served through TCRdb, limited to in-frame sequences with V and J called. Missing clones are a known gap in these copies; in checked studies unresolved V genes cover under half, and the rest lacks a known reason. From that table come the V and J calls and clone size; the DNA was used to work out D and trimming. This sample lists approximately 150,000 clones; 87% were detected once. The ten largest clones capture around 3.9% of the sample.

The CDR3 runs 14 amino acids, cysteine and phenylalanine included. Only CDR3 DNA is held: 42 bases, read in frame from base 1. CDR1 SGHRS and CDR2 YFSETQ are derived from the germline V gene. Trimming takes 4 bases off V and 6 bases off J; junction bases not matched to a gene: 5. Recombination joined TRBV5-1 with TRBJ1-3, with 9 middle bases fitting TRBD1. The source is an older woman who had recovered from COVID-19. The material sequenced was peripheral blood. For the CDR3, the sequence is CASSPQGAQNTIYF. DNA sequence: TGCGCCAGCAGCCCACAGGGGGCCCAAAACACCATATATTTT.